What follows are 6 T cell receptor beta chains derived from one specimen sequenced in a study of regulatory T cells in long-lasting Graves disease. Arm-PCR of CDR3 regions and iRepertoire HTBI primers were the basis on which TCR beta libraries were built. TCRdb itself ran the multiplex PCR reads through MiXCR, one entry per CDR3 protein. This sample has 400,000 to 500,000 distinct CDR3 sequences, with about 22% found just once. Time point in this sample: persistent/refractory GD, antithyroid drugs over 5 years with positive TRAb. PBMCs provided the RNA from which the TCR library was made. The source was peripheral blood mononuclear cells (PBMCs), collected when the disease was refractory, from a patient treated with antithyroid drugs. Receptors were obtained from a female donor with Graves disease.

J is TRBJ2-7 and V is TRBV7-9; tentatively, D is TRBD2 (5 bases). Per the germline V gene, CDR1 is SEHNR and CDR2 is FQNEAQ (reference sequence). The germline V and J ends were trimmed by 5 bases and 3 bases, with 14 bases remaining between them. This CDR3 is built from 14 residues. DNA of the CDR3: TGTGCCAGCAGCAACCCGGGATCTTTCTACGAGCAGTACTTC. Protein sequence: CASSNPGSFYEQYF.

Worth noting for this clonotype: This may be a read error, as it is one base from a much larger clone. This chain connects TRBV9 to TRBJ1-2, with 8 bases lining up with TRBD1. This CDR3 region has 14 residues. Germline CDR1 reads SGDLS; CDR2 reads YYNGEE. CDR3 amino acids: CASSVYRGSYGHTF. For the CDR3, the DNA is TGTGCCAGCAGCGTATACAGGGGGTCCTATGGCCACACCTTC.

The chain combines TRBV19 with TRBJ1-1, with a possible D match to TRBD1 (6 bases). Germline values: CDR1 LNHDA, CDR2 SQIVND (reference sequence). The CDR3 consists of 13 residues. Between the trimmed V and J ends, which lost 2 bases and 3 bases, there was a span of 7 bases. CDR3: CASSIRGYTEAFF. The CDR3 DNA is TGTGCCAGTAGTATAAGGGGGTACACTGAAGCTTTCTTT.

This clonotype was counted many times. The V call is TRBV5-1, the J call TRBJ1-1; D unresolved. V was pared by 3 bases and J by 0 bases, with 15 bases between. Germline V gene sequence: CDR1 SGHRS, CDR2 YFSETQ. This CDR3 has 16 residues. The CDR3 loop reads CASSWAGGKMNTEAFF. The DNA of the CDR3 is TGCGCCAGCAGCTGGGCAGGCGGGAAAATGAACACTGAAGCTTTCTTT.

Concerning this clonotype: A read error is possible here, since a much larger clone lies one base away. The chain employs TRBV28 and TRBJ1-5, with a weak D call TRBD1 (6 bases). Per the germline V gene, CDR1 is MDHEN and CDR2 is SYDVKM. The CDR3 covers 14 residues. The DNA of the CDR3 is TGTACCAGCAGTCGAGGGACATACCTTCAGCCCCAGCATTTT. Translation gives CTSSRGTYLQPQHF. The variable domain in full, completed from reference TRBV28 and TRBJ1-5, reads DVKVTQSSRYLVKRTGEKVFLECVQDMDHENMFWYRQDPGLGLRLIYFSYDVKMKEKGDIPEGYSVSREKKERFSLILESASTNQTSMYLCTSSRGTYLQPQHFGDGTRLSIL.

The chain employs TRBV7-2 and TRBJ2-4; 9 bases are a match to TRBD2. Germline CDR1 SGHTA, CDR2 FQGNSA. There are 18 residues in the CDR3. Trimming removed 0 bases from V and 1 base from J; junction bases left unmatched: 7. The CDR3 reads CASSLAPLAGRAKNIQYF. CDR3 sequence (DNA): TGTGCCAGCAGCTTAGCCCCCCTAGCGGGACGGGCCAAAAACATTCAGTACTTC.